This TCR beta chain was recorded in a study of control samples from healthy donors and cancer patients (dated by TCRdb to 2018 to 2020). With respect to this clone: Its recognized antigen is unknown. Base quality data are lacking; no much larger clone is found one base away.

V is cut by 2 bases and J by 1 base, and the space between the germline ends is 8 bases. CDR1 and CDR2 are drawn from the germline V gene: SGHTA, FQGNSA. Reading from cysteine to phenylalanine, the CDR3 counts 14 amino acids. Only CDR3 DNA is held: 42 bases, read in frame from base 1. Library preparation employed the immunoSEQ multiplex PCR assay. TCRdb holds this immuneACCESS table with in-frame rearrangements only. Some clones are missing; in checked studies, unresolved V genes explain under half, and the rest has no known cause. The sample profile shows some 80,000 clones; around nine tenths of them were found once. The ten top clones hold under 2.5% of the sample.

The receptor's source is a woman aged 55-69 years with head and neck cancer. Recombination linked TRBV7-2 to TRBJ1-1, and perhaps TRBD1 as D gene, on 5 matching bases. The sample taken for sequencing was PBMCs. The nucleotide sequence reads as follows: TGTGCCAGCAGCTTATTCCAGGGGAACACTGAAGCTTTCTTT. Its amino acids are CASSLFQGNTEAFF.